This T cell receptor beta chain appears in the sequencing data of a study of shared clonotypes between healthy human individuals. Libraries were prepared by immunoSEQ multiplex PCR; TCRdb keeps only in-frame clonotypes and omits some of them. There are about 1.5 million clones in the sample; 98% occur only once, and about 0.45% lies in the top ten. Looked up from germline, CDR1 is SGHAT and CDR2 is FQNNGV. The CDR3 has 15 amino acids. Trimming took off 5 bases at V and 0 bases at J, with 11 bases between the two ends. General study findings and limits: It was only blood that was sampled, and tissue repertoires likely differ.

A word on this clone: Its antigen is not identified.

Sequenced input: naive CD4+ T cells sorted from blood. The subset here: CD45RA+ positively selected. This rearrangement joins TRBV11-2 to TRBJ2-1, with D uncertain. The source of this sequence is a man aged 25 to 40 in good health. Written as DNA, the CDR3 is TGTGCCAGCAGCCAATTCATAAGCTCCTACAATGAGCAGTTCTTC. It yields the protein CASSQFISSYNEQFF.